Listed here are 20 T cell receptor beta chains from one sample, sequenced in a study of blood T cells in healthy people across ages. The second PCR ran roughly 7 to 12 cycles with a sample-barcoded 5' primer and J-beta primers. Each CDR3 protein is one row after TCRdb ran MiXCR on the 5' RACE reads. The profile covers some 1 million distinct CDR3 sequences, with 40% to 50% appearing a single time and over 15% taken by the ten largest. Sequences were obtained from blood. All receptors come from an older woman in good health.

The CDR3 DNA sequence: TGTGCCAGCAGTGCCGACAGGGCGGTGGTCGATGAGCAGTTCTTC. Translation gives CASSADRAVVDEQFF. The chain couples TRBV2 to TRBJ2-1; 7 bases match TRBD1. CDR3 length: 15 residues. The trim removed 4 bases at V and 8 bases at J, leaving 11 bases unmatched. CDR1 and CDR2 (germline): SNHLY, FYNNEI.

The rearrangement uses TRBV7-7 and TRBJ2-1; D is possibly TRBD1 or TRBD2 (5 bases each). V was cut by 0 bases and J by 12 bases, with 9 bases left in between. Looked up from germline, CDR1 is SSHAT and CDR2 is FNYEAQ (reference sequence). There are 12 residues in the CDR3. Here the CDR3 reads CASSLAGERQFF. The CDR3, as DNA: TGTGCCAGCAGCTTAGCGGGGGAGAGGCAGTTCTTC.

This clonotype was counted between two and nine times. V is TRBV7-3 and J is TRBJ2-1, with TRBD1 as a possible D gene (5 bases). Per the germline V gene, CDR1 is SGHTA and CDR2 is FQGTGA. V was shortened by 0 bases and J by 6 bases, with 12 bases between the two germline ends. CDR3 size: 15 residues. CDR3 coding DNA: TGTGCCAGCAGCTTAACGGGTGGGCAGGGCAATGAGCAGTTCTTC. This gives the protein CASSLTGGQGNEQFF.

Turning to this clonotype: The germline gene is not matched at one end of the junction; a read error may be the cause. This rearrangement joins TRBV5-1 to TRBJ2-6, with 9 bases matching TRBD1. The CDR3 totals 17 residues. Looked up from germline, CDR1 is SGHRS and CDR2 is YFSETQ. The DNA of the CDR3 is TGCGCCAGCAGCTCCGGGACAGGGATGTCCGGGGCCAAGGTCCTGACTTTC. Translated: CASSSGTGMSGAKVLTF.

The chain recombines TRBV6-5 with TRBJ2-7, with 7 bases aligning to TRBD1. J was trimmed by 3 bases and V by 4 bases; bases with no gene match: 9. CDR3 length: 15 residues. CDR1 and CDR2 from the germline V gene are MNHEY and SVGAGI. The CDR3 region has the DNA TGTGCCAGCAGTTCTCCCAGACAGGGACACTACGAGCAGTACTTC. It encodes CASSSPRQGHYEQYF.

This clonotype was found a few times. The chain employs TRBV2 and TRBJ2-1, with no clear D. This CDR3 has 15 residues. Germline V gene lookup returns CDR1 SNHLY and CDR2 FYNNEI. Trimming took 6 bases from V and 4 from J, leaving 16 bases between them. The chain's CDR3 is CASRKGGPRYNEQFF. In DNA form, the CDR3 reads TGTGCCAGCAGGAAGGGTGGCCCCCGGTACAATGAGCAGTTCTTC.

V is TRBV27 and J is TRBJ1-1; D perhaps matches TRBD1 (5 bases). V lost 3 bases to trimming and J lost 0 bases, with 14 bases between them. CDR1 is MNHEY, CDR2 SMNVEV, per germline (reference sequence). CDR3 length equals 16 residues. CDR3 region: CASSFGGRRMNTEAFF. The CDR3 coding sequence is TGTGCCAGCAGTTTTGGGGGTAGGAGGATGAACACTGAAGCTTTCTTT.

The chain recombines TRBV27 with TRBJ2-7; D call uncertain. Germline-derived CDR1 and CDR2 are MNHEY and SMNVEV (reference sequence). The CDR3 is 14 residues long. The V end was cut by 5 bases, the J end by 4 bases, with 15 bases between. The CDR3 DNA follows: TGTGCCAGCAGTGGGCAGGCCTTGGGTTACGAGCAGTACTTC. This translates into CASSGQALGYEQYF.

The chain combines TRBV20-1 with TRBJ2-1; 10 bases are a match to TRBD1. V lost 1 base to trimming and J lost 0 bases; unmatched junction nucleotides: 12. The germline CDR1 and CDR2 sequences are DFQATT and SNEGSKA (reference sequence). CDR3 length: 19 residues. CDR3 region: CSARAPRTGGNFSYNEQFF. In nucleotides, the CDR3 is TGCAGTGCTAGAGCTCCCCGGACAGGGGGAAACTTCTCCTACAATGAGCAGTTCTTC.

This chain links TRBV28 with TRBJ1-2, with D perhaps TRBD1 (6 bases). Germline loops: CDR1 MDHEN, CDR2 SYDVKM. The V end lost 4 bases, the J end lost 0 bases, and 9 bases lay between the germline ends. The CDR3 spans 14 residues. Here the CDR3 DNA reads TGTGCCAGCAGTTCAGGGGCCCCTAACTATGGCTACACCTTC. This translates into CASSSGAPNYGYTF.

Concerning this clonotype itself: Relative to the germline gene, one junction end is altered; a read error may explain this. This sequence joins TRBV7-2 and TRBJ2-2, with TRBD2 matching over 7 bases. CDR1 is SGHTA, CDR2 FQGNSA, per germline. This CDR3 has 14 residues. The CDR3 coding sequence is TGTGCCTGCAGCCGGGGGACTACAACCGGGGAGCTGTTTTTT. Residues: CACSRGTTTGELFF.

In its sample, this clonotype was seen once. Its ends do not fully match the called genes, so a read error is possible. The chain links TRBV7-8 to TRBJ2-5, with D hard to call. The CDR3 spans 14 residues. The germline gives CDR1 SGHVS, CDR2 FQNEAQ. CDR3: CASSLAVGQEAQYF. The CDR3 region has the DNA TGTGCCAGCAGCTTAGCGGTAGGGCAAGAGGCCCAGTACTTC. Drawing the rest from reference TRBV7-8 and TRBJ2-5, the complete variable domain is GAGVSQSPRYKVAKRGQDVALRCDPISGHVSLFWYQQALGQGPEFLTYFQNEAQLDKSGLPSDRFFAERPEGSVSTLKIQRTQQEDSAVYLCASSLAVGQEAQYFGPGTRLLVL.

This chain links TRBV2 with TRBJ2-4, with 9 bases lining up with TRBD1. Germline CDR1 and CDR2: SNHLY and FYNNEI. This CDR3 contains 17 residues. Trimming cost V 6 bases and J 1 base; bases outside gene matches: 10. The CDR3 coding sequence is TGTGCCAGCAGCGCGCACGGACAGGGGCTGGCCAAAAACATTCAGTACTTC. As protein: CASSAHGQGLAKNIQYF.

DNA for the CDR3: TGTGCCAGCAGGACACCGGGGGACACAGATACGCAGTATTTT. It translates to CASRTPGDTDTQYF. This chain uses TRBV12-3 or TRBV12-4 with TRBJ2-3, with TRBD2 as a possible D gene (6 bases). The CDR3 runs to 14 residues. Trimming left V 6 bases short and J 2 bases short, with 12 bases between.

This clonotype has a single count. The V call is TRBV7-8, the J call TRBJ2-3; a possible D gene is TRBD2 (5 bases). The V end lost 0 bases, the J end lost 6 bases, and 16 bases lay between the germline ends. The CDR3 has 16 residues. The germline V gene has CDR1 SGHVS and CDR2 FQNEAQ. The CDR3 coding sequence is TGTGCCAGCAGCTTAGCGGGGATAAGGCGAGGGGATACGCAGTATTTT. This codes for CASSLAGIRRGDTQYF. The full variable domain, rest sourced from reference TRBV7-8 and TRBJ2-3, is GAGVSQSPRYKVAKRGQDVALRCDPISGHVSLFWYQQALGQGPEFLTYFQNEAQLDKSGLPSDRFFAERPEGSVSTLKIQRTQQEDSAVYLCASSLAGIRRGDTQYFGPGTRLTVL.

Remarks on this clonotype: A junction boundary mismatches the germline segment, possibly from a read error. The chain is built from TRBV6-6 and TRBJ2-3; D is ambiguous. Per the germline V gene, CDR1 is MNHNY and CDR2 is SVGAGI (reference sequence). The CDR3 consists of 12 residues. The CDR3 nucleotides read TGTGCCAGCAGTTACTCTTCAGATGCGCAGTATTTT. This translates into CASSYSSDAQYF.

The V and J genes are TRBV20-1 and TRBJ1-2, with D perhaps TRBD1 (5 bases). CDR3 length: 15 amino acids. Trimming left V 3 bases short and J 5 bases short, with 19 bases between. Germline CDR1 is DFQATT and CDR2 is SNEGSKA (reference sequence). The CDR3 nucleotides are TGCAGTGCTAGTGGCTCCGGGGCGACGCTTTATGGCTACACCTTC. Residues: CSASGSGATLYGYTF.

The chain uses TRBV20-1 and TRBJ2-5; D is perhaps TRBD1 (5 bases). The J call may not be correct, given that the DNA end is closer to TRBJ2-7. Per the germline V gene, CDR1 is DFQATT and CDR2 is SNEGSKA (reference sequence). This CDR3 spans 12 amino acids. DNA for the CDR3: TGCAGTGCTACGGACAATGACCACGAGCAGTACTTC. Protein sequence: CSATDNDHEQYF.

The DNA for the CDR3 is TGCAGTGCTAGGAGCGCTGCGGGGGGGGTTCGGTACTTC. This translates into CSARSAAGGVRYF. The chain couples TRBV20-1 to TRBJ2-5, with 9 bases fitting TRBD2. V was pared by 3 bases and J by 13 bases, with 12 bases of the junction left unmatched. This CDR3 has 13 amino acids. The V gene's germline CDR1 is DFQATT and CDR2 SNEGSKA (reference sequence).

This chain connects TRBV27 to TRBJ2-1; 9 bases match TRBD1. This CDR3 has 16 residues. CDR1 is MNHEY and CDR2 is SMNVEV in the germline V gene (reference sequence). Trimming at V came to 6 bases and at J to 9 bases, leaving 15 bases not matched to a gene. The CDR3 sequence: CASRQTSGTGRGEQFF. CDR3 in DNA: TGTGCCAGCAGACAAACGTCCGGGACAGGGAGGGGTGAGCAGTTCTTC.